This entry lists 25 T cell receptor beta chains sequenced from one sample in a study of monozygotic twins with cystic fibrosis. TCRdb's table, derived via immunoSEQ multiplex PCR, lists solely in-frame clones and lacks some. The sample gives fewer than 30,000 clones, around 81% of which show up once; 0.85% to 0.95% is in the top ten. Material: blood. Every receptor here comes from a girl aged 2-10 years with cystic fibrosis.

The genes are TRBV6-1 and TRBJ1-5; D is possibly TRBD1 (6 bases). CDR3 length equals 15 residues. Trimming cost V 6 bases and J 0 bases, with 12 bases left between them. Germline assignment: CDR1 MNHNS and CDR2 SASEGT. The CDR3 DNA reads TGTGCCAGCAGCCGACAGGAAATTAGCAATCAGCCCCAGCATTTT. Translated, it gives CASSRQEISNQPQHF.

This clone was seen once. This CDR3 reads CASSMLSGQSTYEQYF. As DNA, the CDR3 is TGTGCCAGTAGTATGCTGAGTGGGCAGTCCACCTACGAGCAGTACTTC. The rearrangement links TRBV19 to TRBJ2-7, with unresolved D. The germline V and J ends were trimmed by 3 bases and 2 bases, with 17 bases remaining between them. Germline V gene sequence: CDR1 LNHDA, CDR2 SQIVND (reference sequence). This CDR3 spans 16 amino acids.

The chain links TRBV30 to TRBJ2-5; TRBD2 matches 9 bases. The J call is in doubt because the DNA end fits TRBJ2-7 better. Germline CDR1 and CDR2: GTSNPN and SVGIG (reference sequence). The CDR3 length is 14 residues. The DNA for the CDR3 is TGTGCCTGGACAGCCGGTCTAGCGGGATCCGAGCAGTACTTC. Translated: CAWTAGLAGSEQYF.

The rearrangement uses TRBV6-4 and TRBJ2-2; no clear D gene. Germline-derived CDR1 and CDR2 are MRHNA and SNTAGT. The CDR3 is 14 residues long. The V end was cut by 2 bases, the J end by 3 bases, with 7 bases between. The CDR3 region has the DNA TGTGCCAGCAGTGACCTGACGGACACCGGGGAGCTGTTTTTT. It specifies CASSDLTDTGELFF.

The chain couples TRBV29-1 to TRBJ1-2, with 9 bases matching TRBD1. The CDR3 has 13 residues. In germline, CDR1 is SQVTM, CDR2 ANQGSEA. V was pared by 6 bases and J by 2 bases, with 4 bases of the junction left unmatched. This CDR3 reads CSVPGTGNYGYTF. The CDR3 DNA sequence: TGCAGCGTGCCCGGGACAGGGAACTATGGCTACACCTTC.

V usage is TRBV5-1 and J usage is TRBJ1-1, with D perhaps matching TRBD1 (5 bases). Germline V gene lookup returns CDR1 SGHRS and CDR2 YFSETQ. The length of the CDR3 is 13 residues. The ends were cut back, 1 base at V and 1 base at J, with 5 bases in the middle. The CDR3 loop reads CASSLTGNTEAFF. CDR3 nucleotides: TGCGCCAGCAGCTTGACAGGGAACACTGAAGCTTTCTTT. Full variable domain (remainder filled in from reference TRBV5-1 and TRBJ1-1): KAGVTQTPRYLIKTRGQQVTLSCSPISGHRSVSWYQQTPGQGLQFLFEYFSETQRNKGNFPGRFSGRQFSNSRSEMNVSTLELGDSALYLCASSLTGNTEAFFGQGTRLTVV.

V and J are TRBV6-5 and TRBJ1-1; 10 nucleotides match TRBD1. CDR1 and CDR2 (germline): MNHEY, SVGAGI. Trimming removed 5 bases from V and 6 bases from J; junction bases left unmatched: 9. This CDR3 has 15 amino acids. The CDR3 region is CASSPKGQGKSEAFF. Here the CDR3 DNA reads TGTGCCAGCAGTCCAAAGGGACAGGGGAAATCTGAAGCTTTCTTT.

The chain uses TRBV25-1 and TRBJ1-1; possible D gene TRBD1, 5 bases. In germline, CDR1 is MGHDK, CDR2 SYGVNS. The CDR3 spans 14 residues. Trimming took 1 base from V and 2 from J, leaving 8 bases between them. CDR3 nucleotide sequence: TGTGCCAGCAGTGAATGGGGGGTTAACACTGAAGCTTTCTTT. Residues: CASSEWGVNTEAFF.

This clone came up once. The rearrangement uses TRBV5-1 and TRBJ1-1; D is ambiguous. The CDR3 loop spans 13 amino acids. Germline lookup yields CDR1 SGHRS and CDR2 YFSETQ. Trimming left V 4 bases short and J 0 bases short, with 7 bases between. CDR3: CASSTNMNTEAFF. As DNA, the CDR3 is TGCGCCAGCAGCACTAACATGAACACTGAAGCTTTCTTT.

This chain joins TRBV5-4 and TRBJ1-2; TRBD1 aligns across 7 bases. The germline V gene encodes CDR1 SGHNT and CDR2 YYREEE (reference sequence). The CDR3 has 14 amino acids. V trimming: 4 bases; J trimming: 4 bases; junction bases outside the gene matches: 7. The CDR3 protein is CASSPDRTGYGYTF. The CDR3 nucleotides read TGTGCCAGCAGCCCGGACAGGACGGGCTATGGCTACACCTTC. Full variable domain (rest looked up from reference TRBV5-4 and TRBJ1-2): ETGVTQSPTHLIKTRGQQVTLRCSSQSGHNTVSWYQQALGQGPQFIFQYYREEENGRGNFPPRFSGLQFPNYSSELNVNALELDDSALYLCASSPDRTGYGYTFGSGTRLTVV.

V is TRBV6-1 and J is TRBJ2-2; 7 positions match TRBD2. The CDR3 is made up of 15 amino acids. J gave up 5 bases and V 6 bases, and 9 bases lay outside the gene matches. The germline gives CDR1 MNHNS, CDR2 SASEGT. The CDR3 sequence: CASRIGLAVTGELFF. CDR3 coding DNA: TGTGCCAGCAGGATAGGTCTAGCGGTTACCGGGGAGCTGTTTTTT.

V and J are TRBV27 and TRBJ2-7; D ambiguous. CDR1 MNHEY and CDR2 SMNVEV come from the germline V gene (reference sequence). This CDR3 has 13 amino acids. V dropped 2 bases and J dropped 2 bases, with 7 bases sitting between them. The CDR3 protein is CASSLTETYEQYF. Written as DNA, the CDR3 is TGTGCCAGCAGTTTAACCGAAACCTACGAGCAGTACTTC.

The gene calls are TRBV5-1 and TRBJ2-5; maybe TRBD2 (5 bases). The V and J ends lost 7 bases and 5 bases respectively, with 15 bases between them. The V gene's germline CDR1 is SGHRS and CDR2 YFSETQ. There are 13 residues in the CDR3. The CDR3 DNA follows: TGCGCCAGCGCCTCTGGAGGCGGCGAGACCCAGTACTTC. It codes for CASASGGGETQYF. Using reference TRBV5-1 and TRBJ2-5 for the parts outside the CDR3, the full variable domain is KAGVTQTPRYLIKTRGQQVTLSCSPISGHRSVSWYQQTPGQGLQFLFEYFSETQRNKGNFPGRFSGRQFSNSRSEMNVSTLELGDSALYLCASASGGGETQYFGPGTRLLVL.

This clone was recorded once. The rearrangement uses TRBV10-1 and TRBJ2-7, with 8 bases aligning to TRBD2. The length of the CDR3 is 14 residues. Germline V lookup: CDR1 WNHNN, CDR2 SYGVQD (reference sequence). V shed 5 bases and J 4 bases; nucleotides not matched to a gene: 7. The CDR3: CASSRSGSGYEQYF. In nucleotides, the CDR3 is TGCGCCAGCAGTAGAAGCGGGAGCGGATACGAGCAGTACTTC.

V is TRBV10-1 and J is TRBJ2-3; the D is unclear. The CDR3 extends over 12 amino acids. V was cut by 2 bases and J by 6 bases, with 6 bases left in between. Germline assignment: CDR1 WNHNN and CDR2 SYGVQD (reference sequence). The CDR3 nucleotides read TGCGCCAGCAGTGAGACTGAGGATACGCAGTATTTT. Translated, it gives CASSETEDTQYF.

The chain links TRBV11-2 to TRBJ1-5, with 10 bases aligning to TRBD1. Per the germline V gene, CDR1 is SGHAT and CDR2 is FQNNGV. The V gene end was trimmed by 5 bases and the J gene end by 3 bases; junction bases not matched to a gene: 4. The CDR3 loop spans 15 amino acids. CDR3 sequence: CASSVGTGVNQPQHF. CDR3 nucleotides: TGTGCCAGCAGCGTAGGGACAGGGGTCAATCAGCCCCAGCATTTT.

In its sample, this clone was seen a few times. The rearrangement joins TRBV2 to TRBJ2-7; D is ambiguous. V was clipped by 8 bases and J by 3 bases, with 5 bases between them. Germline V lookup: CDR1 SNHLY, CDR2 FYNNEI. The CDR3 length is 10 residues. CDR3 coding DNA: TGTGCCAGCTGGGGCTACGAGCAGTACTTC. Translating it yields CASWGYEQYF.

The chain couples TRBV7-8 to TRBJ2-7; no reliable D call. V dropped 1 base and J dropped 0 bases, with 13 bases sitting between them. This CDR3 comprises 16 residues. The V gene's germline CDR1 is SGHVS and CDR2 FQNEAQ. In DNA, the CDR3 is TGTGCCAGCAGCTTAGGTGGTGCTGTAGACTCCTACGAGCAGTACTTC. This encodes CASSLGGAVDSYEQYF.

This clone was found once. The chain recombines TRBV19 with TRBJ2-6, with D perhaps given as TRBD1 or TRBD2 (5 bases each). This CDR3 is 17 amino acids long. Looked up from germline, CDR1 is LNHDA and CDR2 is SQIVND (reference sequence). V dropped 8 bases and J dropped 0 bases, with 17 bases sitting between them. CDR3 protein: CASGRRTGTSGANVLTF. In nucleotides, the CDR3 is TGTGCCAGTGGACGTCGGACGGGGACCTCTGGGGCCAACGTCCTGACTTTC.

V usage is TRBV15 and J usage is TRBJ2-3; D is unclear. CDR3 size: 17 residues. CDR1 is LNHNV and CDR2 is YYDKDF in the germline V gene (reference sequence). V shed 5 bases and J shed 2 bases, with 20 bases lying between them. For the CDR3, the DNA is TGTGCCACCAGCGGCCCCCCGGGCCTTACCAACACAGATACGCAGTATTTT. Protein: CATSGPPGLTNTDTQYF.

The rearrangement joins TRBV7-2 to TRBJ1-5; weak D call: TRBD1 (5 bases). The CDR3 contains 13 residues. Germline V lookup: CDR1 SGHTA, CDR2 FQGNSA. V shed 6 bases and J shed 11 bases, with 17 bases lying between them. The CDR3 coding sequence is TGTGCCAGCAGTTGGGGCCCGCGCGAAGCCCAGCATTTT. This encodes CASSWGPREAQHF.

This clone was seen a few times. This chain uses TRBV30 with TRBJ1-1; D is unclear. CDR1 and CDR2 from the germline V gene are GTSNPN and SVGIG (reference sequence). Trimming shortened V by 0 bases and J by 3 bases, and 8 bases separated the two germline ends. The CDR3 runs to 13 residues. Here the CDR3 DNA reads TGTGCCTGGAGTGTCTCCGTGTACACTGAAGCTTTCTTT. Translating it yields CAWSVSVYTEAFF. The full variable domain, with the rest looked up from reference TRBV30 and TRBJ1-1, is SQTIHQWPATLVQPVGSPLSLECTVEGTSNPNLYWYRQAAGRGLQLLFYSVGIGQISSEVPQNLSASRPQDRQFILSSKKLLLSDSGFYLCAWSVSVYTEAFFGQGTRLTVV.

V is TRBV5-4 and J is TRBJ2-7; D is ambiguous. Between the trimmed V and J ends, which lost 0 bases and 3 bases, there was a span of 13 bases. Germline V gene data show CDR1 as SGHNT and CDR2 as YYREEE (reference sequence). The CDR3 loop spans 15 amino acids. CDR3 region: CASSLGWTEVYEQYF. In nucleotides, the CDR3 is TGTGCCAGCAGCTTGGGGTGGACCGAGGTCTACGAGCAGTACTTC.

The chain employs TRBV5-4 and TRBJ2-1; 7 nucleotides align to TRBD1. This CDR3 has 12 amino acids. V shed 6 bases and J 9 bases; nucleotides not matched to a gene: 6. Germline CDR1 reads SGHNT; CDR2 reads YYREEE (reference sequence). CDR3 sequence reads: CASTLQGSEQFF. The CDR3 bases are TGTGCCAGCACGTTACAGGGGAGTGAGCAGTTCTTC.

This chain links TRBV5-1 with TRBJ2-7; no clear D. The germline gives CDR1 SGHRS, CDR2 YFSETQ. The CDR3 length is 13 residues. Trimming left V 0 bases short and J 0 bases short, with 4 bases between. CDR3 nucleotide sequence: TGCGCCAGCAGCTTGGCGTCCTCCTACGAGCAGTACTTC. Encoded protein: CASSLASSYEQYF.